The entry that follows covers one T cell receptor beta chain sequence. Antigen unknown. This sample is drawn from a study of cytomegalovirus exposure and HLA in healthy donors. With 5 bases clipped from V and 8 bases from J, the junction kept 14 bases outside the gene matches. The V gene's germline CDR1 is SGHVS and CDR2 FNYEAQ. The CDR3 has 15 amino acids. PCR amplification relied on 60 Vbeta primers (plus 13 Jbeta primers). Repertoires were generated with immunoSEQ multiplex PCR, while TCRdb's copy carries only in-frame clones and drops some. The sample has around 94,000 clones, 65% to 85% seen once; the top ten hold roughly 19%. Broader study findings: Certain sequence variants were highly shared and formed a cluster, and this cluster was likely a sequencing artifact. Researchers reportedly found TCR beta sequences accurately predicted most subjects' HLA-A and HLA-B alleles. Specificity of three CMV-associated chains for CMV antigens was verified in vitro.

The sample was PBMCs. V and J are TRBV7-6 and TRBJ2-7, with 8 bases lining up with TRBD2. This receptor was obtained from a woman aged 55-70 years in good health and CMV-seropositive. CDR3 DNA: TGTGCCAGCAGCAAAGCTAGCGGGCAGGTTATCAAGCAGTACTTC. Its translation is CASSKASGQVIKQYF.